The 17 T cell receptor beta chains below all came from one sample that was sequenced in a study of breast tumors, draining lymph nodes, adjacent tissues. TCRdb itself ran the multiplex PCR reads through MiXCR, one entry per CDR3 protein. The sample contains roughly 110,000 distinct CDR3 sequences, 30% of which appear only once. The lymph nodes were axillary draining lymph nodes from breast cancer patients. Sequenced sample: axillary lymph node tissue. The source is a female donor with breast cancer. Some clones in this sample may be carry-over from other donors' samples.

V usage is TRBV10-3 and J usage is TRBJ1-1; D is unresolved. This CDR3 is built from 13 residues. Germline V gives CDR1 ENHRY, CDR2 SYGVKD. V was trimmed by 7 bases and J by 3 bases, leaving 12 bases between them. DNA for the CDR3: TGTGCCATCAAACGGGGTTCGGACACTGAAGCTTTCTTT. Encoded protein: CAIKRGSDTEAFF.

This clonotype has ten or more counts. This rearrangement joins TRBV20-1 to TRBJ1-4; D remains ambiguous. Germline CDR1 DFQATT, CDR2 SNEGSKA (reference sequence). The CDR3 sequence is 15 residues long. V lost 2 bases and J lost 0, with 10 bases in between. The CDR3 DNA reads TGCAGTGCTAGAATGTGGTTTGCAACTAATGAAAAACTGTTTTTT. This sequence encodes CSARMWFATNEKLFF.

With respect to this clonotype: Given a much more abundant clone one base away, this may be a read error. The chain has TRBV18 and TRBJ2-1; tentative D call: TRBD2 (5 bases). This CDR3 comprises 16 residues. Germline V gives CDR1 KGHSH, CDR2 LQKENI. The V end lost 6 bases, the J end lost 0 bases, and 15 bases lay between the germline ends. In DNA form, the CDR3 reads TGTGCCAGCTCCCCCTGGGCGGGTAACTCCTACAATGAGCAGTTCTTC. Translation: CASSPWAGNSYNEQFF.

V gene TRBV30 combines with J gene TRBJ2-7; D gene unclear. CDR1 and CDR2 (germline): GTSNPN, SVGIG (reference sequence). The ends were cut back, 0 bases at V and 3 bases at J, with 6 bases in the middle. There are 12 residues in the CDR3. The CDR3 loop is CAWSVGDYEQYF. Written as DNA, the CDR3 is TGTGCCTGGAGTGTGGGTGACTACGAGCAGTACTTC. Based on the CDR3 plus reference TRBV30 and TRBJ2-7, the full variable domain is SQTIHQWPATLVQPVGSPLSLECTVEGTSNPNLYWYRQAAGRGLQLLFYSVGIGQISSEVPQNLSASRPQDRQFILSSKKLLLSDSGFYLCAWSVGDYEQYFGPGTRLTVT.

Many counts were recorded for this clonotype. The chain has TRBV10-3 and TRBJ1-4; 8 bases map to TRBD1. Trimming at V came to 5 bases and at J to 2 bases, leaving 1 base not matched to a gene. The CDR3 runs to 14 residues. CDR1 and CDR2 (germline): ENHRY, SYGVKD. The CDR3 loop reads CAISRTGTNEKLFF. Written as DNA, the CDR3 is TGTGCCATCAGTAGGACAGGGACTAATGAAAAACTGTTTTTT.

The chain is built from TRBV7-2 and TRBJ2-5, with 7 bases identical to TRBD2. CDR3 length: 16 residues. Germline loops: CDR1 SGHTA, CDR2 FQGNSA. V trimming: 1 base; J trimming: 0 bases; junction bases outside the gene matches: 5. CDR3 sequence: CASSLGSGLNQETQYF. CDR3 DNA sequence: TGTGCCAGCAGCTTAGGTAGCGGGTTAAACCAAGAGACCCAGTACTTC. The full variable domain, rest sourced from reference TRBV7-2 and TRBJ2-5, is GAGVSQSPSNKVTEKGKDVELRCDPISGHTALYWYRQSLGQGLEFLIYFQGNSAPDKSGLPSDRFSAERTGGSVSTLTIQRTQQEDSAVYLCASSLGSGLNQETQYFGPGTRLLVL.

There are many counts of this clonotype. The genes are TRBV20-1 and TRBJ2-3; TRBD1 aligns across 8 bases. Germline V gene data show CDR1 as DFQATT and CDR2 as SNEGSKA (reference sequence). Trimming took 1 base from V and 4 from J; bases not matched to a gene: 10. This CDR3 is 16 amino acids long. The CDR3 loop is CSARGFPRDRPDTQYF. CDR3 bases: TGCAGTGCTAGAGGTTTTCCGAGGGACAGGCCAGATACGCAGTATTTT.

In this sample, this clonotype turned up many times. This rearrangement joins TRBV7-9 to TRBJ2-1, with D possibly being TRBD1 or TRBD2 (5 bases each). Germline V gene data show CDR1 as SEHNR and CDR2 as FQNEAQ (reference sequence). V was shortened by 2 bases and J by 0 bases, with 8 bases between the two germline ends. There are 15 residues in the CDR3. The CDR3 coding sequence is TGTGCCAGCAGCTTAAGGGGAGACTCCTACAATGAGCAGTTCTTC. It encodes CASSLRGDSYNEQFF.

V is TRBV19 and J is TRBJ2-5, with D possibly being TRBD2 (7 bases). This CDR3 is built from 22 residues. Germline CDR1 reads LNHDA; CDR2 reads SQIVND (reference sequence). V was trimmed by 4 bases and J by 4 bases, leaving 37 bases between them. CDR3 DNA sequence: TGTGCCAGTAGTAGCGGGGGACAATGGGTCCACCCGATGGCCGGGGAGCGAGAGACCCAGTACTTC. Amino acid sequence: CASSSGGQWVHPMAGERETQYF.

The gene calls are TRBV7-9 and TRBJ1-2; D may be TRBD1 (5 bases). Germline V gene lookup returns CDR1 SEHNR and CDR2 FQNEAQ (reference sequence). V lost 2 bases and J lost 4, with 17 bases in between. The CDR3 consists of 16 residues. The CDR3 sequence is CASSLKAGHPLYGYTF. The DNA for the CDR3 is TGTGCCAGCAGCTTAAAGGCAGGGCATCCACTCTATGGCTACACCTTC.

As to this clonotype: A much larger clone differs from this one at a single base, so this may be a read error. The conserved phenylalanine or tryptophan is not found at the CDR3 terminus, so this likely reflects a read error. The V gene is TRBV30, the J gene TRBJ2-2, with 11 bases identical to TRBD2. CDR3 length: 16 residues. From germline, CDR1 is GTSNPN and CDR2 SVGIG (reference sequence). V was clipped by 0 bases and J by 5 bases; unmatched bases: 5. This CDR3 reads CAWSVLSGRVTGELFC. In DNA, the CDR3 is TGTGCCTGGAGTGTACTTAGCGGGAGGGTAACCGGGGAGCTGTTTTGT.

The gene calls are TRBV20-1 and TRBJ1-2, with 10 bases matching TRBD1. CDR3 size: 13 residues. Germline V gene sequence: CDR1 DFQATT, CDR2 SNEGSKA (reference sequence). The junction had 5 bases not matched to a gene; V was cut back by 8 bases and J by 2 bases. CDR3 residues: CSTTGGSNYGYTF. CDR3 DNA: TGCAGTACGACAGGGGGCTCGAACTATGGCTACACCTTC.

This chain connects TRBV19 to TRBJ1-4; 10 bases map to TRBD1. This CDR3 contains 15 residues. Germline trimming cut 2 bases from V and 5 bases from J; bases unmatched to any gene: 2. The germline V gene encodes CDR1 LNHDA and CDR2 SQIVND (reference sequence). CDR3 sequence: CASSISGQGNEKLFF. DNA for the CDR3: TGTGCCAGTAGTATATCGGGACAGGGGAATGAAAAACTGTTTTTT.

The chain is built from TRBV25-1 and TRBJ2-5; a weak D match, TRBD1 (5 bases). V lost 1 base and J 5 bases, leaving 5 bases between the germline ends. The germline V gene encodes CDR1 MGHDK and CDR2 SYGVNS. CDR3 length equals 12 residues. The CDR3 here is CASSESGETQYF. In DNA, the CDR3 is TGTGCCAGCAGTGAATCAGGGGAGACCCAGTACTTC.

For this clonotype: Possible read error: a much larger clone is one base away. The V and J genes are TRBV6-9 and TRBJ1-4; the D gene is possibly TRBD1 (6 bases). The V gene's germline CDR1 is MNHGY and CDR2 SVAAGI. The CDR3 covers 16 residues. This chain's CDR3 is CASSHSPTGTNEKLFF. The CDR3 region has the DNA TGTGCCAGCAGTCATTCCCCGACAGGAACTAATGAAAAACTGTTTTTT.

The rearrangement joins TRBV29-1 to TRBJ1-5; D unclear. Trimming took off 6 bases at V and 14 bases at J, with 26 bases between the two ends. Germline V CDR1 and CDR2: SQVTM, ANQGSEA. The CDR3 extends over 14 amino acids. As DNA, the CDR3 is TGCAGCGTCCTAACCCTAGCGGGAGGGAAGTACGAGCATTTT. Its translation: CSVLTLAGGKYEHF.

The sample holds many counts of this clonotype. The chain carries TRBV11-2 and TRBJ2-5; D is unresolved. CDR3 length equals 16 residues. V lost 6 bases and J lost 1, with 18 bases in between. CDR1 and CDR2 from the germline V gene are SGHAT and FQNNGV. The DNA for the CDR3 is TGTGCCAGCAGTATATCGTCCAATACCCTCCAAGAGACCCAGTACTTC. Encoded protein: CASSISSNTLQETQYF. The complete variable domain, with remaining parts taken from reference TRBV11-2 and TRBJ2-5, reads EAGVAQSPRYKIIEKRQSVAFWCNPISGHATLYWYQQILGQGPKLLIQFQNNGVVDDSQLPKDRFSAERLKGVDSTLKIQPAKLEDSAVYLCASSISSNTLQETQYFGPGTRLLVL.